The rows below give T cell receptor beta chains drawn from one sample of a study of blood T cells in healthy people across ages. TCRdb called the 5' RACE reads again in MiXCR, with one record for every CDR3 protein. Altogether 890,000 or so distinct CDR3 sequences are present, roughly 60% being singletons, with the ten largest covering 25% to 30%. The sample comprised blood. These receptors were collected from a man aged 25 to 40 in good health. Both conserved end residues are part of each CDR3. D genes are given only for firm matches. Some rows have no size entry. The others give once, few or many, or a class for an expanded clone.

J gene	D gene	CDR3 length	V gene	clone size	CDR3 protein	CDR3 DNA
TRBJ2-1	NA	14	TRBV7-2	NA	CASSPNPTRNEQFF	TGTGCCAGCAGCCCAAACCCGACAAGAAATGAGCAGTTCTTC
TRBJ2-5	TRBD2	15	TRBV9	NA	CASSVGLAGDSRQYF	TGTGCCAGCAGCGTGGGACTAGCGGGGGATTCTAGGCAGTACTTC
TRBJ2-7	TRBD1	14	TRBV5-1	NA	CASSFRQGKDEQYF	TGCGCCAGCAGCTTCCGACAGGGGAAGGACGAGCAGTACTTC
TRBJ1-5	TRBD1	14	TRBV27	NA	CASMETGGYQPQHF	TGTGCCAGCATGGAGACAGGGGGATATCAGCCCCAGCATTTT
TRBJ2-7	NA	15	TRBV27	NA	CASSSTPRWTYEQYF	TGTGCCAGCAGTTCTACTCCCAGGTGGACCTACGAGCAGTACTTC
TRBJ2-4	TRBD2	14	TRBV7-3	NA	CASTWAGEKNIQYF	TGTGCCAGCACGTGGGCGGGGGAGAAAAACATTCAGTACTTC
TRBJ2-1	TRBD2	16	TRBV7-2	NA	CASSLAGSGGYNEQFF	TGTGCCAGCAGCTTAGCGGGTAGCGGGGGGTACAATGAGCAGTTCTTC
TRBJ2-7	TRBD1	12	TRBV12-3/TRBV12-4	few	CASRTTGDEQYF	TGTGCCAGCAGGACAACAGGGGACGAGCAGTACTTC
TRBJ2-2	NA	13	TRBV30	once	CAWSRNGVGELFF	TGTGCCTGGAGTCGTAACGGGGTCGGGGAGCTGTTTTTT
TRBJ2-3	NA	13	TRBV7-3	NA	CASSKSRSDTQYF	TGTGCCAGCAGCAAGTCCCGGTCCGATACGCAGTATTTT
TRBJ1-5	NA	13	TRBV3-1	NA	CASSHNSNQPQHF	TGTGCCAGCAGCCATAATAGCAATCAGCCCCAGCATTTT
TRBJ1-5	TRBD1	12	TRBV10-3	few	CATRQGDQPQHF	TGTGCCACCAGACAGGGTGATCAGCCCCAGCATTTT
TRBJ2-7	NA	14	TRBV12-3/TRBV12-4	NA	CASSWAAAGYEQYF	TGTGCCAGCAGTTGGGCGGCGGCAGGATACGAGCAGTACTTC
TRBJ2-2	NA	13	TRBV20-1	few	CSAAKFNTGELFF	TGCAGTGCCGCCAAATTCAACACCGGGGAGCTGTTTTTT
TRBJ2-3	TRBD2	17	TRBV6-2/TRBV6-3	NA	CASSSHPSGSGTDTQYF	TGTGCCAGCAGTTCTCACCCTAGCGGGAGTGGGACAGATACGCAGTATTTT
TRBJ1-6	NA	9	TRBV27	NA	CASGSPLHF	TGTGCCAGCGGTTCACCCCTCCACTTT
TRBJ2-1	NA	14	TRBV14	NA	CASSQAAIYNEQFF	TGTGCCAGCAGCCAAGCAGCCATCTACAATGAGCAGTTCTTC
TRBJ1-1	NA	13	TRBV20-1	NA	CSARNSWGPEAFF	TGCAGTGCTAGAAACAGTTGGGGGCCTGAAGCTTTCTTT
TRBJ2-7	NA	16	TRBV4-2	NA	CASSQDRFRDLYEQYF	TGTGCCAGCAGCCAAGATCGGTTCCGGGACCTCTACGAGCAGTACTTC
TRBJ2-1	NA	16	TRBV12-3/TRBV12-4	NA	CASSSRGAFSYNEQFF	TGTGCCAGCAGTTCCCGGGGGGCCTTTTCCTACAATGAGCAGTTCTTC
TRBJ2-1	NA	14	TRBV3-1	few	CASSQEAGYTEQFF	TGTGCCAGCAGCCAAGAAGCAGGGTACACTGAGCAGTTCTTC
TRBJ2-5	TRBD2	16	TRBV7-8	few	CASSLPPSGGRETQYF	TGTGCCAGCAGCTTACCCCCTAGCGGGGGTCGAGAGACCCAGTACTTC
TRBJ2-5	NA	14	TRBV7-8	few	CASSWGRLQETQYF	TGTGCCAGCAGCTGGGGACGGCTCCAAGAGACCCAGTACTTC
TRBJ2-1	TRBD2	14	TRBV14	once	CASSLGLAGHEQFF	TGTGCCAGCAGCTTAGGACTAGCGGGGCATGAGCAGTTCTTC
TRBJ1-6	NA	14	TRBV2	NA	CASRVTESNSPLHF	TGTGCCAGCAGAGTGACAGAGAGTAATTCACCCCTCCACTTT
TRBJ2-1	NA	12	TRBV5-1	few	CASRRAVNEQFF	TGCGCCAGCAGGAGAGCCGTTAATGAGCAGTTCTTC
TRBJ2-4	NA	11	TRBV20-1	NA	CSASPRNIQYF	TGCAGTGCTAGTCCTCGTAACATTCAGTACTTC
TRBJ2-7	NA	15	TRBV4-3	NA	CASSQGTTVIYEQYF	TGCGCCAGCAGCCAAGGTACGACAGTGATCTACGAGCAGTACTTC
TRBJ2-1	TRBD1	13	TRBV6-2/TRBV6-3	NA	CASSDSDRQEQFF	TGTGCCAGCAGTGACTCGGACAGGCAAGAGCAGTTCTTC
TRBJ1-6	NA	13	TRBV15	NA	CATSGFGGSPLHF	TGTGCCACCAGCGGCTTCGGTGGATCACCCCTCCACTTT
TRBJ2-3	NA	12	TRBV7-3	NA	CASSPNSDTQYF	TGTGCCAGCAGCCCGAATTCGGATACGCAGTATTTT
TRBJ2-1	TRBD2	15	TRBV4-3	NA	CASSPREGAGDEQFF	TGCGCCAGCAGCCCCCGGGAGGGAGCTGGCGATGAGCAGTTCTTC
TRBJ2-1	NA	17	TRBV7-3	few	CASSLTGRSSGYNEQFF	TGTGCCAGCAGCTTAACGGGGCGGTCCTCTGGCTACAATGAGCAGTTCTTC
TRBJ1-1	NA	13	TRBV3-1	NA	CASSFGLQGEAFF	TGTGCCAGCAGCTTCGGGTTACAGGGTGAAGCTTTCTTT
TRBJ2-7	NA	15	TRBV12-3/TRBV12-4	NA	CASSLAGAGNYEQYF	TGTGCCAGCAGTTTAGCCGGCGCAGGGAACTACGAGCAGTACTTC
TRBJ2-5	NA	15	TRBV12-3/TRBV12-4	few	CASNPTGPYQETQYF	TGTGCCAGCAATCCAACGGGGCCGTACCAAGAGACCCAGTACTTC
TRBJ2-3	NA	15	TRBV5-1	few	CASNAWGQSTDTQYF	TGCGCCAGCAATGCATGGGGGCAGTCCACAGATACGCAGTATTTT
TRBJ2-7	NA	14	TRBV6-6	NA	CAGSQGGQAYEQYF	TGTGCCGGGTCCCAGGGGGGTCAGGCCTACGAGCAGTACTTC
TRBJ2-5	NA	12	TRBV28	NA	CASCRAQETQYF	TGTGCCAGCTGTCGGGCCCAAGAGACCCAGTACTTC
TRBJ2-1	NA	15	TRBV7-2	NA	CASSFRRELYNEQFF	TGTGCCAGCAGCTTCCGCAGGGAGCTGTACAATGAGCAGTTCTTC
TRBJ2-6	NA	15	TRBV12-3/TRBV12-4	NA	CASSREYSGANVLTF	TGTGCCAGCAGTAGAGAGTACTCTGGGGCCAACGTCCTGACTTTC